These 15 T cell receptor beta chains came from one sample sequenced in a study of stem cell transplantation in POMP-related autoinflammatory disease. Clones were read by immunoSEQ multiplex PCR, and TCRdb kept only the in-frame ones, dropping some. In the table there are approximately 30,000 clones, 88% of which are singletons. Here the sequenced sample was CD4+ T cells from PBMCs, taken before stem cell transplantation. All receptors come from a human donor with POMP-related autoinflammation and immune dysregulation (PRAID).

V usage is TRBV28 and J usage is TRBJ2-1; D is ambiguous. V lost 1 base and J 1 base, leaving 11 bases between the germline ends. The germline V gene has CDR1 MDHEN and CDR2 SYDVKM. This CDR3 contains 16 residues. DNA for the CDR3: TGTGCCAGCAGTTTATCTCCCCGAAGTTCCTACAATGAGCAGTTCTTC. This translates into CASSLSPRSSYNEQFF.

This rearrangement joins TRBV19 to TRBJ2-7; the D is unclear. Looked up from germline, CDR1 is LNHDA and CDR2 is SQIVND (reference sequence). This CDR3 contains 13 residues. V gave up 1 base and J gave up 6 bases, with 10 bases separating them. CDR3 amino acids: CASSIGLSGEQYF. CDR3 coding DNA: TGTGCCAGTAGTATAGGGCTATCTGGCGAGCAGTACTTC.

The CDR3 loop reads CSEGARETQYF. CDR3 coding DNA: TGCAGCGAGGGGGCAAGGGAGACCCAGTACTTC. This chain uses TRBV29-1 with TRBJ2-5; TRBD1 matches 7 bases. The length of the CDR3 is 11 residues. The trim removed 7 bases at V and 5 bases at J, leaving 4 bases unmatched. The germline V gene encodes CDR1 SQVTM and CDR2 ANQGSEA.

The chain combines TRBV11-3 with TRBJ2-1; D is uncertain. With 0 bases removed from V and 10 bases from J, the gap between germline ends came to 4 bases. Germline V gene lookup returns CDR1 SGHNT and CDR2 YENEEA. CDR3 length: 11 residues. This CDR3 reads CASSLEGEQFF. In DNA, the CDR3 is TGTGCCAGCAGCTTAGAGGGAGAGCAGTTCTTC.

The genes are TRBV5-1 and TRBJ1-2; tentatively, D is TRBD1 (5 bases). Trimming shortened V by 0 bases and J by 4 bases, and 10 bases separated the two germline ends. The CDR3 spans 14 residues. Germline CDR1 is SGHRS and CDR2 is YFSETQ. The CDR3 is CASSLDRTGYGYTF. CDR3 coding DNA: TGCGCCAGCAGCTTGGACCGAACAGGCTATGGCTACACCTTC.

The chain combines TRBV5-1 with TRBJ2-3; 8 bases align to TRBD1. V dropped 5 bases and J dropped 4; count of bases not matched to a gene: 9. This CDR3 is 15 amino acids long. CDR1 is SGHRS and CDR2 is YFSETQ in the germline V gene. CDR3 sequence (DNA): TGCGCCAGCAGTTCCGGACAGGGTGGAGCAGATACGCAGTATTTT. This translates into CASSSGQGGADTQYF.

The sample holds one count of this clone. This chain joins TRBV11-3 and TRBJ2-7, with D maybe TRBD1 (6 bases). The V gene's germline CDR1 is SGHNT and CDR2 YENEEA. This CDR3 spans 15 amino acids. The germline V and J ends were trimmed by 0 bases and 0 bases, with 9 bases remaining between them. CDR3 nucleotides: TGTGCCAGCAGCTTAGAGTCAGGGGACTCCTACGAGCAGTACTTC. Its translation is CASSLESGDSYEQYF.

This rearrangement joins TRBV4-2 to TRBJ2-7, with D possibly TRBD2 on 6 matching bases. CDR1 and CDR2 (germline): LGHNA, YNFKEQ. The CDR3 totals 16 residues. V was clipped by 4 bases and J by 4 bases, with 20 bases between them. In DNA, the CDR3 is TGTGCCAGCAGCCGAGGTTACCGGGACTTGTCATACGAGCAGTACTTC. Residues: CASSRGYRDLSYEQYF.

The DNA for the CDR3 is TGTGCCAGCAGCTCCGACTGGAATTCACCCCTCCACTTT. The encoded protein is CASSSDWNSPLHF. This chain joins TRBV7-9 and TRBJ1-6, with no clear D. Trimming left V 4 bases short and J 7 bases short, with 8 bases between. Germline loops: CDR1 SEHNR, CDR2 FQNEAQ (reference sequence). There are 13 residues in the CDR3.

For the CDR3, the DNA is TGTGCCAGTAGTGTAGCCACGGGGCGTGGAGAAAAACTGTTTTTT. It specifies CASSVATGRGEKLFF. The chain employs TRBV19 and TRBJ1-4; tentative D call: TRBD1 (5 bases). Germline V lookup: CDR1 LNHDA, CDR2 SQIVND (reference sequence). CDR3 length equals 15 residues. V lost 5 bases and J 8 bases, leaving 18 bases between the germline ends.

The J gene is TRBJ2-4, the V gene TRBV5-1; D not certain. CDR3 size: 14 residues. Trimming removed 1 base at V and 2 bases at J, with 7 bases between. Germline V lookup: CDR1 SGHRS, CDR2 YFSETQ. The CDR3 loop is CASSLRASKNIQYF. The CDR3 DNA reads TGCGCCAGCAGCTTGAGGGCCTCCAAAAACATTCAGTACTTC.

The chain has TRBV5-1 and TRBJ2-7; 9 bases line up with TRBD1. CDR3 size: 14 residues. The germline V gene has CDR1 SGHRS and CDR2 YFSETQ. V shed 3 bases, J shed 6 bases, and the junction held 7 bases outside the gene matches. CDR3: CASSSWTGDGEQYF. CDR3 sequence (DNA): TGCGCCAGCAGCTCCTGGACAGGGGACGGCGAGCAGTACTTC.

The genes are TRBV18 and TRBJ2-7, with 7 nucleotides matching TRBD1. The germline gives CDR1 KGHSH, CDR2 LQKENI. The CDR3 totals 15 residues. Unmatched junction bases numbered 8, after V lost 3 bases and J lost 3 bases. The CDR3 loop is CASSPDRAYRYEQYF. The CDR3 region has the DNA TGTGCCAGCTCACCTGACAGGGCCTATCGCTACGAGCAGTACTTC.

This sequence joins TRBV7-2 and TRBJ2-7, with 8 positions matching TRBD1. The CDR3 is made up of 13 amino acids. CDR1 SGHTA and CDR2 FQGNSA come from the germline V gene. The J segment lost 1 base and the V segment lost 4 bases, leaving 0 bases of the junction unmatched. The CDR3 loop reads CASSWDRSYEQYF. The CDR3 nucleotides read TGTGCCAGCAGCTGGGACAGGTCCTACGAGCAGTACTTC.

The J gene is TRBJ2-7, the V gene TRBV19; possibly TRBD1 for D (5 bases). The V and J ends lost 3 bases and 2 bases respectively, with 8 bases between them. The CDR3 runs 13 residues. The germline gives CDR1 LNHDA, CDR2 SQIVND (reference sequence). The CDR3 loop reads CASSMDNPYEQYF. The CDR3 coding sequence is TGTGCCAGTAGTATGGACAATCCCTACGAGCAGTACTTC.